What follows are 27 T cell receptor beta chains derived from one specimen sequenced in a study of cytomegalovirus exposure and HLA in healthy donors. The PCR used 60 Vbeta and 13 Jbeta primers. Sequenced by immunoSEQ multiplex PCR; TCRdb stores in-frame clones only, minus some. The sample records approximately 160,000 clones, roughly 82% being singletons. The sample consisted of PBMCs. Receptors were obtained from a man aged 25 to 40 in good health and CMV-seropositive.

This clone was picked up one time. This chain uses TRBV5-1 with TRBJ2-5, with 10 nucleotides matching TRBD2. Gene TRBJ2-7 matches the end of the DNA better, so the J call may be wrong. Germline loops: CDR1 SGHRS, CDR2 YFSETQ. This CDR3 has 14 amino acids. The CDR3 sequence is CASSWNSGGYEQYF. CDR3 bases: TGCGCCAGCAGCTGGAATAGCGGGGGGTACGAGCAGTACTTC.

CDR3 DNA: TGCGCCAGCCGGGACACCGGGATGTATGGCTACACCTTC. It is translated as CASRDTGMYGYTF. V gene TRBV5-1 combines with J gene TRBJ1-2, with D perhaps matching TRBD1 (6 bases). The V end lost 7 bases, the J end lost 5 bases, and 15 bases lay between the germline ends. The CDR3 is 13 amino acids. Germline V gene sequence: CDR1 SGHRS, CDR2 YFSETQ. The full variable domain, in which reference TRBV5-1 and TRBJ1-2 provide the parts outside the CDR3, is KAGVTQTPRYLIKTRGQQVTLSCSPISGHRSVSWYQQTPGQGLQFLFEYFSETQRNKGNFPGRFSGRQFSNSRSEMNVSTLELGDSALYLCASRDTGMYGYTFGSGTRLTVV.

The chain couples TRBV5-1 to TRBJ2-1; 11 positions agree with TRBD2. The CDR3 loop spans 15 amino acids. The V gene's germline CDR1 is SGHRS and CDR2 YFSETQ. Trimming at V came to 4 bases and at J to 8 bases, leaving 8 bases not matched to a gene. In DNA, the CDR3 is TGCGCCAGCAGCCAAACTAGCGGGGGCTCGTATGAGCAGTTCTTC. Translation gives CASSQTSGGSYEQFF.

The gene calls are TRBV7-2 and TRBJ1-2, with 9 nucleotides matching TRBD1. The V gene end was trimmed by 2 bases and the J gene end by 10 bases; junction bases not matched to a gene: 11. This CDR3 has 15 residues. The germline gives CDR1 SGHTA, CDR2 FQGNSA. The CDR3 DNA reads TGTGCCAGCAGCTTACTCGGGACAGGGTCCCCTCACTACACCTTC. It specifies CASSLLGTGSPHYTF. The complete variable domain, with remaining parts taken from reference TRBV7-2 and TRBJ1-2, reads GAGVSQSPSNKVTEKGKDVELRCDPISGHTALYWYRQSLGQGLEFLIYFQGNSAPDKSGLPSDRFSAERTGGSVSTLTIQRTQQEDSAVYLCASSLLGTGSPHYTFGSGTRLTVV.

The chain recombines TRBV15 with TRBJ2-5; 8 bases match TRBD1. This CDR3 is built from 18 residues. V trimming: 0 bases; J trimming: 5 bases; junction bases outside the gene matches: 14. The V gene's germline CDR1 is LNHNV and CDR2 YYDKDF (reference sequence). CDR3 DNA sequence: TGTGCCACCAGCAGAGAGATACGGGGCGCCAGGGGGCCGGAGACCCAGTACTTC. Protein sequence: CATSREIRGARGPETQYF.

This clone was recorded only once. The V and J genes are TRBV19 and TRBJ2-2; 10 nucleotides line up with TRBD2. Trimming took 5 bases from V and 1 from J; bases not matched to a gene: 1. Per the germline V gene, CDR1 is LNHDA and CDR2 is SQIVND (reference sequence). This CDR3 has 15 residues. The chain's CDR3 is CASSLAGGNTGELFF. The CDR3 nucleotides read TGTGCCAGTAGTTTAGCGGGAGGGAACACCGGGGAGCTGTTTTTT. The complete variable domain, with remaining parts taken from reference TRBV19 and TRBJ2-2, reads DGGITQSPKYLFRKEGQNVTLSCEQNLNHDAMYWYRQDPGQGLRLIYYSQIVNDFQKGDIAEGYSVSREKKESFPLTVTSAQKNPTAFYLCASSLAGGNTGELFFGEGSRLTVL.

V usage is TRBV5-1 and J usage is TRBJ2-2; 7 bases match TRBD2. This CDR3 has 14 amino acids. V gave up 4 bases and J gave up 0 bases; unmatched junction bases: 0. Germline CDR1 and CDR2: SGHRS and YFSETQ. This CDR3 is CASSLAANTGELFF. The CDR3 DNA reads TGCGCCAGCAGCCTAGCGGCGAACACCGGGGAGCTGTTTTTT.

The gene calls are TRBV19 and TRBJ1-2; TRBD1 aligns across 10 bases. The length of the CDR3 is 15 residues. The junction had 10 bases not matched to a gene; V was cut back by 4 bases and J by 8 bases. Germline CDR1 LNHDA, CDR2 SQIVND (reference sequence). CDR3 DNA sequence: TGTGCCAGTAGTAGCCGGGACAGGGGATTAGGCGGCTACACCTTC. Encoded protein: CASSSRDRGLGGYTF.

The rearrangement joins TRBV28 to TRBJ2-7, with D tentatively TRBD1 (6 bases). The CDR3 extends over 15 amino acids. V lost 6 bases, J lost 3 bases, and 18 bases lay in between. CDR1 is MDHEN, CDR2 SYDVKM, per germline. CDR3 protein: CASSLPRQAHYEQYF. The DNA for the CDR3 is TGTGCCAGCAGCTTACCCCGACAGGCCCACTACGAGCAGTACTTC.

This clone was seen a handful of times. This chain connects TRBV27 to TRBJ1-2; D perhaps matches TRBD1 (6 bases). Per germline, CDR1 MNHEY and CDR2 SMNVEV (reference sequence). The V end was cut by 6 bases, the J end by 5 bases, with 13 bases between. The CDR3 runs to 13 residues. The CDR3 here is CASRQTGRYGYTF. The CDR3, as DNA: TGTGCCAGCAGGCAAACAGGGAGATATGGCTACACCTTC.

This clone turned up a few times. The gene calls are TRBV15 and TRBJ2-5; 8 bases align to TRBD2. The ends lost 5 bases at V and 5 bases at J; junction bases unmatched: 10. CDR1 is LNHNV and CDR2 is YYDKDF in the germline V gene (reference sequence). The CDR3 is made up of 15 amino acids. The CDR3 region is CATSRGGSGSETQYF. DNA of the CDR3: TGTGCCACCAGCCGGGGGGGGAGCGGGAGTGAGACCCAGTACTTC.

The V gene is TRBV10-3, the J gene TRBJ2-2; TRBD2 aligns across 7 bases. Germline CDR1 reads ENHRY; CDR2 reads SYGVKD. The J segment lost 1 base and the V segment lost 10 bases, leaving 3 bases of the junction unmatched. The CDR3 is 13 amino acids. Here the CDR3 reads CATKRENTGELFF. The CDR3 coding sequence is TGTGCCACCAAGCGGGAGAACACCGGGGAGCTGTTTTTT.

The J gene is TRBJ1-5, the V gene TRBV7-2, with D possibly being TRBD1 (5 bases). The CDR3 spans 16 residues. CDR1 is SGHTA and CDR2 is FQGNSA in the germline V gene. V shed 6 bases and J shed 1 base, with 16 bases lying between them. The CDR3 region is CASSFGGTPSNQPQHF. CDR3 bases: TGTGCCAGCAGTTTCGGAGGGACGCCAAGCAATCAGCCCCAGCATTTT.

The V gene is TRBV6-1, the J gene TRBJ1-3, with TRBD1 identical over 10 bases. The V gene's germline CDR1 is MNHNS and CDR2 SASEGT. V lost 2 bases to trimming and J lost 5 bases; unmatched junction nucleotides: 6. The CDR3 length is 16 residues. This chain's CDR3 is CASSESRDRGRNTIYF. The CDR3 nucleotides are TGTGCCAGCAGTGAAAGCCGGGACAGGGGTAGAAACACCATATATTTT.

Here the CDR3 DNA reads TGCGCCAGCAGCTTCTGGCTAGCGAACACCGGGGAGCTGTTTTTT. Translating it yields CASSFWLANTGELFF. The chain recombines TRBV5-1 with TRBJ2-2, with unresolved D. Germline V gene data show CDR1 as SGHRS and CDR2 as YFSETQ. This CDR3 has 15 residues. Trimming stripped 2 bases from V and 0 bases from J, with 8 bases between. The full variable domain, completed using reference TRBV5-1 and TRBJ2-2, is KAGVTQTPRYLIKTRGQQVTLSCSPISGHRSVSWYQQTPGQGLQFLFEYFSETQRNKGNFPGRFSGRQFSNSRSEMNVSTLELGDSALYLCASSFWLANTGELFFGEGSRLTVL.

In DNA form, the CDR3 reads TGTGCCAGTAGTTCTAAATCCGGGACAGGGGGTAATGAGCAGTACTTC. Amino acid sequence: CASSSKSGTGGNEQYF. The rearrangement links TRBV19 to TRBJ2-7; 11 bases map to TRBD1. CDR3 length: 16 amino acids. Germline V gives CDR1 LNHDA, CDR2 SQIVND (reference sequence). V lost 5 bases, J lost 7 bases, and 13 bases stayed unmatched.

The V and J genes are TRBV5-6 and TRBJ2-7, with D tentatively TRBD2 (6 bases). Germline CDR1 SGHDT, CDR2 YYEEEE. The CDR3 length is 16 residues. Trimming took 1 base from V and 1 from J, leaving 15 bases between them. As DNA, the CDR3 is TGTGCCAGCAGCTTGTCGGGGGTAGTGCAGTCCTACGAGCAGTACTTC. This encodes CASSLSGVVQSYEQYF. Using reference TRBV5-6 and TRBJ2-7 for the parts outside the CDR3, the full variable domain is DAGVTQSPTHLIKTRGQQVTLRCSPKSGHDTVSWYQQALGQGPQFIFQYYEEEERQRGNFPDRFSGHQFPNYSSELNVNALLLGDSALYLCASSLSGVVQSYEQYFGPGTRLTVT.

Notes on this clone: The same CDR3 is also encoded by other DNA sequences in this sample. The chain couples TRBV19 to TRBJ1-1; weak D call: TRBD1 (6 bases). V lost 0 bases and J lost 4, with 6 bases in between. Germline values: CDR1 LNHDA, CDR2 SQIVND (reference sequence). The CDR3 is 13 residues long. In DNA, the CDR3 is TGTGCCAGTAGTATAGACAGGGGCACTGAAGCTTTCTTT. It specifies CASSIDRGTEAFF.

The chain uses TRBV7-6 and TRBJ2-7; TRBD1 is a possible D gene (7 bases). The CDR3 has 15 residues. V lost 1 base and J 2 bases, leaving 12 bases between the germline ends. Germline V gives CDR1 SGHVS, CDR2 FNYEAQ. CDR3 nucleotides: TGTGCCAGCAGCTTAGGGGGGGACAGAGCCTACGAGCAGTACTTC. Its translation is CASSLGGDRAYEQYF. Drawing the rest from reference TRBV7-6 and TRBJ2-7, the complete variable domain is GAGVSQSPRYKVTKRGQDVALRCDPISGHVSLYWYRQALGQGPEFLTYFNYEAQQDKSGLPNDRFSAERPEGSISTLTIQRTEQRDSAMYRCASSLGGDRAYEQYFGPGTRLTVT.

The chain is built from TRBV28 and TRBJ1-1; D remains unclear. The CDR3 covers 17 residues. Trimming removed 5 bases from V and 4 bases from J, with 23 bases in between. Germline V CDR1 and CDR2: MDHEN, SYDVKM. CDR3 nucleotide sequence: TGTGCCAGCAGTAACGTGATACTGGATCTTCGGGGCACTGAAGCTTTCTTT. It encodes CASSNVILDLRGTEAFF.

The J gene is TRBJ2-5, the V gene TRBV4-3; D is possibly TRBD2 (5 bases). The CDR3 is 15 amino acids. V was cut by 4 bases and J by 5 bases, with 17 bases left in between. CDR1 is LGHNA, CDR2 YSLEER, per germline. CDR3 nucleotide sequence: TGCGCCAGCAGCCTTTCAGGAGAGGGATCGGAGACCCAGTACTTC. Its protein product is CASSLSGEGSETQYF.

A note on this clone: Other DNA sequences of this sample code for an identical CDR3. The genes are TRBV6-4 and TRBJ2-3, with 8 positions matching TRBD2. Trimming at V came to 3 bases and at J to 1 base, leaving 0 bases not matched to a gene. The CDR3 runs to 14 residues. The germline gives CDR1 MRHNA, CDR2 SNTAGT. CDR3 bases: TGTGCCAGCAGTGAAGCGGGGGGCACAGATACGCAGTATTTT. Encoded protein: CASSEAGGTDTQYF.

The chain carries TRBV4-2 and TRBJ2-5; no reliable D call. Germline V gene sequence: CDR1 LGHNA, CDR2 YNFKEQ. With 5 bases removed from V and 4 bases from J, the gap between germline ends came to 14 bases. This CDR3 has 14 amino acids. As DNA, the CDR3 is TGTGCCAGCAGCAGCGAGAGATTTTCAGAGACCCAGTACTTC. This sequence encodes CASSSERFSETQYF.

As concerns this clone: The junction differs from germline at one of its ends, possibly a read error. This chain joins TRBV7-9 and TRBJ2-6, with D perhaps matching TRBD2 (5 bases). There are 16 residues in the CDR3. The germline gives CDR1 SEHNR, CDR2 FQNEAQ (reference sequence). CDR3 loop: CSSSLIGDSGANVLTF. CDR3 coding DNA: TGTTCCAGCAGCTTAATCGGGGATTCTGGGGCCAACGTCCTGACTTTC.

A few counts support this clone. The chain joins TRBV6-6 to TRBJ2-5, with 7 bases fitting TRBD1. V lost 0 bases and J lost 5; bases outside the gene matches: 3. Germline assignment: CDR1 MNHNY and CDR2 SVGAGI (reference sequence). This CDR3 is built from 14 residues. The CDR3 coding sequence is TGTGCCAGCAGTTACTCAAGAGGGGGCGAGACCCAGTACTTC. It is translated as CASSYSRGGETQYF.

This clone was counted only a few times. The rearrangement joins TRBV6-4 to TRBJ2-7; TRBD2 aligns across 9 bases. Germline CDR1 MRHNA, CDR2 SNTAGT. This CDR3 is built from 15 residues. J lost 0 bases, V lost 5 bases, and 5 bases had no gene match. CDR3 sequence reads: CASSWTSASSYEQYF. As DNA, the CDR3 is TGTGCCAGCAGTTGGACTAGCGCGAGCTCCTACGAGCAGTACTTC.

CDR3 sequence (DNA): TGTGCCAGCAGCTTTCGGATCGGGTCACTAGCGGGAGACGAGCAGTACTTC. This sequence encodes CASSFRIGSLAGDEQYF. J is TRBJ2-7 and V is TRBV11-2; 11 nucleotides agree with TRBD2. CDR3 length: 17 residues. Germline CDR1 is SGHAT and CDR2 is FQNNGV. V was clipped by 3 bases and J by 5 bases; unmatched bases: 12.